The 20 T cell receptor beta chains in this list originate from one sample, sequenced in a study of shared clonotypes between healthy human individuals. TCRdb's table, derived via immunoSEQ multiplex PCR, lists solely in-frame clones and lacks some. The data hold about 2 million clones, with about 95% observed a single time. Selected positively for CCR7 and CD45RO-negative, naive CD8 cells excluded terminally differentiated effector memory CD45RA+ cells. Sequencing used naive CD8+ T cells sorted from blood. The receptors derive from a man aged 18 to 30 in good health.

The chain is built from TRBV19 and TRBJ1-1, with D maybe TRBD1 (6 bases). Trimming removed 7 bases at V and 0 bases at J, with 12 bases between. CDR3 size: 14 residues. In germline, CDR1 is LNHDA, CDR2 SQIVND (reference sequence). The DNA of the CDR3 is TGTGCCAGTATCCCCACAGGGCTGAACACTGAAGCTTTCTTT. Its protein is CASIPTGLNTEAFF.

The gene calls are TRBV19 and TRBJ1-5; the match to TRBD1 covers 10 bases. J gave up 5 bases and V 6 bases, and 7 bases lay outside the gene matches. The CDR3 runs 15 residues. The germline CDR1 and CDR2 sequences are LNHDA and SQIVND (reference sequence). CDR3 sequence: CASRDRDRGHQPQHF. In DNA form, the CDR3 reads TGTGCCAGTAGGGATCGGGACAGGGGTCATCAGCCCCAGCATTTT. The full variable domain, with the rest looked up from reference TRBV19 and TRBJ1-5, is DGGITQSPKYLFRKEGQNVTLSCEQNLNHDAMYWYRQDPGQGLRLIYYSQIVNDFQKGDIAEGYSVSREKKESFPLTVTSAQKNPTAFYLCASRDRDRGHQPQHFGDGTRLSIL.

The CDR3 spells CASSGGGHYTF. DNA of the CDR3: TGTGCCAGCAGTGGGGGGGGGCACTACACCTTC. This chain joins TRBV25-1 and TRBJ1-2; tentatively, D is TRBD1 (6 bases). There are 11 residues in the CDR3. V lost 4 bases and J lost 10, with 10 bases in between. Germline CDR1 reads MGHDK; CDR2 reads SYGVNS.

The chain is built from TRBV19 and TRBJ1-2; 8 bases are shared with TRBD1. The CDR3 length is 11 residues. Germline V gives CDR1 LNHDA, CDR2 SQIVND (reference sequence). The CDR3 DNA sequence: TGTGCTACAGGGGGGGACTATGGCTACACCTTC. It is translated as CATGGDYGYTF.

This chain joins TRBV10-3 and TRBJ2-7, with unresolved D. The CDR3 has 19 residues. The germline V and J ends were trimmed by 0 bases and 4 bases, with 25 bases remaining between them. Germline CDR1 is ENHRY and CDR2 is SYGVKD. In DNA, the CDR3 is TGTGCCATCAGTGAGTCGAACAGCCCAACCGCCCTTTTGAATTACGAGCAGTACTTC. It specifies CAISESNSPTALLNYEQYF.

The chain couples TRBV5-6 to TRBJ1-2; D is possibly TRBD1 (5 bases). The CDR3 spans 14 residues. The germline gives CDR1 SGHDT, CDR2 YYEEEE. The V and J ends lost 4 bases and 2 bases respectively, with 12 bases between them. CDR3 in amino acids: CASSPGAGNYGYTF. For the CDR3, the DNA is TGTGCCAGCAGCCCCGGGGCGGGAAACTATGGCTACACCTTC. The full variable domain, with the rest looked up from reference TRBV5-6 and TRBJ1-2, is DAGVTQSPTHLIKTRGQQVTLRCSPKSGHDTVSWYQQALGQGPQFIFQYYEEEERQRGNFPDRFSGHQFPNYSSELNVNALLLGDSALYLCASSPGAGNYGYTFGSGTRLTVV.

The rearrangement links TRBV28 to TRBJ2-7; possibly TRBD2 for D (6 bases). Between the trimmed V and J ends, which lost 5 bases and 5 bases, there was a span of 19 bases. The CDR3 is made up of 15 amino acids. In germline, CDR1 is MDHEN, CDR2 SYDVKM. The CDR3 here is CASSLWRGQVDEQYF. CDR3 DNA sequence: TGTGCCAGCAGTCTTTGGAGGGGCCAGGTGGACGAGCAGTACTTC.

The chain employs TRBV9 and TRBJ2-7; D may be TRBD2 (6 bases). Germline V gene data show CDR1 as SGDLS and CDR2 as YYNGEE. V was trimmed by 3 bases and J by 7 bases, leaving 14 bases between them. The CDR3 length is 13 residues. CDR3 loop: CASSDYDGREQYF. In nucleotides, the CDR3 is TGTGCCAGCAGCGACTATGACGGGAGAGAGCAGTACTTC.

The chain combines TRBV6-1 with TRBJ2-5; 8 positions agree with TRBD2. The V gene's germline CDR1 is MNHNS and CDR2 SASEGT. This CDR3 has 20 residues. Germline trimming cut 1 base from V and 2 bases from J; bases unmatched to any gene: 18. The CDR3 DNA reads TGTGCCAGCAGTGAAGTCCCGGGAGGGAGTGGAATGGGATATCAAGAGACCCAGTACTTC. This encodes CASSEVPGGSGMGYQETQYF.

V is TRBV27 and J is TRBJ1-2, with unresolved D. This CDR3 contains 14 residues. Trimming left V 0 bases short and J 1 base short, with 6 bases between. CDR1 and CDR2 (germline): MNHEY, SMNVEV (reference sequence). The CDR3 protein is CASSLSRNNYGYTF. CDR3 DNA: TGTGCCAGCAGTTTATCGCGGAATAACTATGGCTACACCTTC.

The chain has TRBV13 and TRBJ2-4; TRBD2 matches at 9 bases. Germline CDR1 PRHDT, CDR2 FYEKMQ (reference sequence). CDR3 length: 17 amino acids. V was pared by 3 bases and J by 8 bases, with 14 bases of the junction left unmatched. As DNA, the CDR3 is TGTGCCAGCAGCTTTCAGACTAGCGGAGCCAAGGTGGACATTCAGTACTTC. Translation: CASSFQTSGAKVDIQYF.

The rearrangement joins TRBV2 to TRBJ2-1; the match to TRBD2 covers 11 bases. Germline CDR1 reads SNHLY; CDR2 reads FYNNEI. CDR3 length: 14 residues. V dropped 6 bases and J dropped 6; count of bases not matched to a gene: 4. The CDR3 reads CASSLAGGPNEQFF. The CDR3 nucleotides read TGTGCCAGCAGCCTAGCGGGGGGTCCCAATGAGCAGTTCTTC.

The sample holds a few counts of this clone. The V and J genes are TRBV7-3 and TRBJ1-6, with TRBD1 matching over 8 bases. Germline CDR1 and CDR2: SGHTA and FQGTGA. V trimming: 5 bases; J trimming: 7 bases; junction bases outside the gene matches: 4. The CDR3 totals 14 residues. CDR3 DNA sequence: TGTGCCAGCAGCACGACAGGGGTAAATTCACCCCTCCACTTT. It codes for CASSTTGVNSPLHF.

The chain combines TRBV6-5 with TRBJ2-7; D gene uncertain. Per germline, CDR1 MNHEY and CDR2 SVGAGI. Trimming removed 0 bases at V and 2 bases at J, with 8 bases between. The CDR3 loop spans 14 amino acids. The chain's CDR3 is CASSYSAVTYEQYF. The CDR3 coding sequence is TGTGCCAGCAGTTACTCTGCAGTTACCTACGAGCAGTACTTC.

The CDR3 nucleotides read TGTGCCAGAACACAGGGGGCCCTGTGGAATGAGCAGTTCTTC. Protein product: CARTQGALWNEQFF. V is TRBV19 and J is TRBJ2-1; TRBD1 matches at 9 bases. CDR3 length equals 14 residues. V lost 9 bases to trimming and J lost 7 bases; unmatched junction nucleotides: 10. Germline CDR1 LNHDA, CDR2 SQIVND (reference sequence). The full variable domain, in which reference TRBV19 and TRBJ2-1 provide the parts outside the CDR3, is DGGITQSPKYLFRKEGQNVTLSCEQNLNHDAMYWYRQDPGQGLRLIYYSQIVNDFQKGDIAEGYSVSREKKESFPLTVTSAQKNPTAFYLCARTQGALWNEQFFGPGTRLTVL.

Points on this clone: The sample has other DNA sequences that encode this CDR3 too. The chain uses TRBV19 and TRBJ2-1; 8 bases are shared with TRBD2. The germline CDR1 and CDR2 sequences are LNHDA and SQIVND (reference sequence). The CDR3 length is 15 residues. Germline trimming cut 3 bases from V and 3 bases from J; bases unmatched to any gene: 4. DNA of the CDR3: TGTGCCAGTAGTATCGGGGCGGGAGGCTACAATGAGCAGTTCTTC. Its translation is CASSIGAGGYNEQFF. Variable domain in full (rest from reference TRBV19 and TRBJ2-1): DGGITQSPKYLFRKEGQNVTLSCEQNLNHDAMYWYRQDPGQGLRLIYYSQIVNDFQKGDIAEGYSVSREKKESFPLTVTSAQKNPTAFYLCASSIGAGGYNEQFFGPGTRLTVL.

This chain uses TRBV28 with TRBJ2-3; D may be TRBD1 (5 bases). The germline V and J ends were trimmed by 5 bases and 6 bases, with 21 bases remaining between them. From germline, CDR1 is MDHEN and CDR2 SYDVKM. This CDR3 region has 16 residues. The DNA for the CDR3 is TGTGCCAGCAGTCCGAATATGGGGCTGGTGGGGGATACGCAGTATTTT. Amino acid sequence: CASSPNMGLVGDTQYF.

The V gene is TRBV4-1, the J gene TRBJ2-7, with D maybe TRBD1 (5 bases). This CDR3 has 14 residues. V dropped 2 bases and J dropped 2 bases, with 10 bases sitting between them. Germline V lookup: CDR1 MGHRA, CDR2 YSYEKL. In DNA, the CDR3 is TGCGCCAGCAGCCAAACCCAGGGTCCCTACGAGCAGTACTTC. Its translation: CASSQTQGPYEQYF.

The V gene is TRBV10-1, the J gene TRBJ1-1, with D possibly TRBD1 on 6 matching bases. Germline V gene lookup returns CDR1 WNHNN and CDR2 SYGVQD (reference sequence). This CDR3 is built from 13 residues. With 3 bases removed from V and 5 bases from J, the gap between germline ends came to 10 bases. The CDR3 nucleotides are TGCGCCAGCAGTGAAACAGGGATAACTGAAGCTTTCTTT. It translates to CASSETGITEAFF.

The CDR3 DNA sequence: TGTGCCAGCGGGTCTAGCGGGGGGAACACCGGGGAGCTGTTTTTT. Protein: CASGSSGGNTGELFF. J is TRBJ2-2 and V is TRBV11-2; TRBD2 matches at 10 bases. The CDR3 loop spans 15 amino acids. Unmatched junction bases numbered 4, after V lost 8 bases and J lost 1 base. Germline assignment: CDR1 SGHAT and CDR2 FQNNGV.